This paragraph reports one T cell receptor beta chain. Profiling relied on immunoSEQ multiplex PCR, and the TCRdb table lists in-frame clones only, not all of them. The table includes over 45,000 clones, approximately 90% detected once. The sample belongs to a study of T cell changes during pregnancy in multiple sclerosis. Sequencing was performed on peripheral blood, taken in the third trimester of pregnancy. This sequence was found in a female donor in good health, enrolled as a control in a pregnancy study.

CDR3 sequence: CAISDRVGETQYF. DNA of the CDR3: TGTGCCATCAGTGACAGGGTTGGAGAGACCCAGTACTTC. J is TRBJ2-5 and V is TRBV10-3, with D tentatively TRBD1 (5 bases). The germline V gene encodes CDR1 ENHRY and CDR2 SYGVKD. The CDR3 contains 13 residues. Trimming removed 3 bases from V and 4 bases from J, with 9 bases in between.